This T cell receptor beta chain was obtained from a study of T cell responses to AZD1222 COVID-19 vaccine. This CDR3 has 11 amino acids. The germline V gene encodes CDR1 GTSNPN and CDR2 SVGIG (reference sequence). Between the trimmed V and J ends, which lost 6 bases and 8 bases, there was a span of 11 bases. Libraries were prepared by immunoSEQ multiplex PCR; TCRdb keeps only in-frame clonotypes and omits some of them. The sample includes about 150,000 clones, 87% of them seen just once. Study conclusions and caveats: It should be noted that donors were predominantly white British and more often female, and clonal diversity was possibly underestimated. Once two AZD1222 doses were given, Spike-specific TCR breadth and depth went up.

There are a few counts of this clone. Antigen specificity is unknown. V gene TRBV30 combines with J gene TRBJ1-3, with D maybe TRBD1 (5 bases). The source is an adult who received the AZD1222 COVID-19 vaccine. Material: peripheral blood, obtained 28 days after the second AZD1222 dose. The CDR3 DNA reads TGTGCCTGCTCAGGGCAGGACACCATATATTTT. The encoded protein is CACSGQDTIYF.